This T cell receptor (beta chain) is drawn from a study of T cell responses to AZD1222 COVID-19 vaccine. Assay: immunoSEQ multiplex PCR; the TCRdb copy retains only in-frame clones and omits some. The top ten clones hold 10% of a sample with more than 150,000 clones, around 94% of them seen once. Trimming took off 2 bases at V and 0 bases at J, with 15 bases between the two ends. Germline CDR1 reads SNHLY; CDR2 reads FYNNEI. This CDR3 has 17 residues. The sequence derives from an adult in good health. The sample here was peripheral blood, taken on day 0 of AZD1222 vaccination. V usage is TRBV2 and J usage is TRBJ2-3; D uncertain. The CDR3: CASSETLDPTSTDTQYF. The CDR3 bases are TGTGCCAGCAGTGAAACTCTGGACCCCACTAGCACAGATACGCAGTATTTT.